The 8 T cell receptor beta chains below were found in one sample sequenced in a study of CD8 T cells in ankylosing spondylitis. Study-wide findings and caveats: Ankylosing spondylitis blood appeared to carry a characteristic TCR beta motif of roughly 8 highly homologous variants.

Antigens for these TCRs are unknown. TCRdb recomputed calls from the 5' RACE reads with MiXCR, one row per CDR3 protein. This sample has hundreds of thousands of distinct CDR3 sequences; about 12% occur once, and the top ten carry 0.45% to 0.6%. The sample taken for sequencing was blood, either unsorted or a sorted T cell fraction (not recorded which). Receptor source: a male donor with ankylosing spondylitis.

The V call is TRBV27, the J call TRBJ2-1; 12 bases map to TRBD2. Germline CDR1 is MNHEY and CDR2 is SMNVEV (reference sequence). Germline trimming cut 7 bases from V and 0 bases from J; bases unmatched to any gene: 4. The CDR3 consists of 16 residues. The CDR3: CASNLAGGVSYNEQFF. CDR3 nucleotides: TGTGCCAGCAATCTAGCGGGAGGGGTCTCCTACAATGAGCAGTTCTTC.

The table lists this clonotype with many counts. The chain combines TRBV11-2 with TRBJ2-7; D assignment may be TRBD1 or TRBD2 (5 bases each). V gave up 4 bases and J gave up 6 bases, with 16 bases separating them. The length of the CDR3 is 14 residues. The germline gives CDR1 SGHAT, CDR2 FQNNGV. This chain's CDR3 is CASSSIRGVGEQYF. CDR3 sequence (DNA): TGTGCCAGCAGCTCCATAAGAGGGGTCGGCGAGCAGTACTTC.

This clonotype was observed a few times. The DNA for the CDR3 is TGCAGTGCTAGCCGTGATCTACAATTCCCTTACAATGAGCAGTTCTTC. This codes for CSASRDLQFPYNEQFF. The chain joins TRBV20-1 to TRBJ2-1; D gene unclear. This CDR3 is built from 16 residues. The V and J ends lost 3 bases and 4 bases respectively, with 19 bases between them. Germline values: CDR1 DFQATT, CDR2 SNEGSKA (reference sequence).

The rearrangement joins TRBV4-3 to TRBJ2-1, with D tentatively TRBD1 (6 bases). CDR1 is LGHNA and CDR2 is YSLEER in the germline V gene. The V end was cut by 9 bases, the J end by 0 bases, with 15 bases between. The CDR3 is made up of 15 amino acids. The CDR3 sequence: CASASGGDSYNEQFF. The CDR3 bases are TGCGCCAGTGCATCTGGGGGCGACTCCTACAATGAGCAGTTCTTC.

This clonotype was found many times. The chain employs TRBV29-1 and TRBJ2-1; D ambiguous. The V end lost 7 bases, the J end lost 2 bases, and 9 bases lay between the germline ends. There are 12 residues in the CDR3. Per the germline V gene, CDR1 is SQVTM and CDR2 is ANQGSEA. CDR3 residues: CSGLRPYNEQFF. DNA of the CDR3: TGCAGCGGTCTTCGACCCTACAATGAGCAGTTCTTC.

The chain joins TRBV20-1 to TRBJ1-2; D remains unclear. The germline V and J ends were trimmed by 3 bases and 7 bases, with 6 bases remaining between them. Germline values: CDR1 DFQATT, CDR2 SNEGSKA (reference sequence). This CDR3 contains 10 residues. CDR3 nucleotides: TGCAGTGCTAGTAGGGTTGGCTACACCTTC. Its translation is CSASRVGYTF.

This clonotype was seen more than once but under ten times. The chain is built from TRBV27 and TRBJ2-7; TRBD2 matches at 10 bases. The CDR3 is 17 residues long. Germline V gene lookup returns CDR1 MNHEY and CDR2 SMNVEV (reference sequence). The V and J ends lost 1 base and 0 bases, in that order; junction bases with no gene match: 6. CDR3 in DNA: TGTGCCAGCAGTTTATGGGCTAGCGGGAGTCCCTCCTACGAGCAGTACTTC. Amino acids: CASSLWASGSPSYEQYF.

This sequence joins TRBV10-3 and TRBJ1-2; D is undetermined. The CDR3 sequence is 14 residues long. Germline V gives CDR1 ENHRY, CDR2 SYGVKD. Trimming pared 7 bases from V and 3 bases from J, leaving 15 bases between. Written as DNA, the CDR3 is TGTGCCATCACTTCGGGAACCATGTACTATGGCTACACCTTC. Residues: CAITSGTMYYGYTF.